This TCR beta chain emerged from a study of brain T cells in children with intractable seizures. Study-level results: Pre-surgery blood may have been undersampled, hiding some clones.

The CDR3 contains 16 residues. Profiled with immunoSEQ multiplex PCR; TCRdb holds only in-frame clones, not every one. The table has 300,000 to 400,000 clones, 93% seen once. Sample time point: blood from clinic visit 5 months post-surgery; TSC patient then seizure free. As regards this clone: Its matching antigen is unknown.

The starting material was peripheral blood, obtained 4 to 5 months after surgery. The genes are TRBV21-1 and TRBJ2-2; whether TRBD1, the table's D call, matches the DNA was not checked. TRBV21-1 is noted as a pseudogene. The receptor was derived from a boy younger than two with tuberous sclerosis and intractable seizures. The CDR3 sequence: CASSKPDREGDGELFF. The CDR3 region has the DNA TGTGCCAGCAGCAAGCCGGACAGGGAGGGGGACGGGGAGCTGTTTTTT.